This T cell receptor beta chain is drawn from a study of T-cell memory formation after mild COVID-19. Using its own MiXCR run on the 5' RACE reads, TCRdb lists one record per CDR3 protein. The sample includes fewer than 300,000 distinct CDR3 sequences, under 20% seen only once; the top ten take roughly 24%. Germline values: CDR1 SGHDN, CDR2 FVKESK. V lost 2 bases, J lost 7 bases, and 5 bases lay in between. The CDR3 covers 11 residues. Regarding this clonotype: Antigen specificity is unknown.

Broader study findings: Among CD4+ contracting clones, most were CM and EM, and CD8+ ones EMRA. Clones that contracted from day 15 to 85 had balanced CD4/CD8; later expanders were CD4+ biased.

The TCR comes from a man younger than 35 who had mild COVID-19 (a few samples of this study predate the infection). Cell type and time point are not known. Source material: PBMCs or a T cell subset sorted from them (not recorded which). The V and J genes are TRBV14 and TRBJ1-1; no firm D call. The chain's CDR3 is CASSQHVEAFF. The CDR3 coding sequence is TGTGCCAGCAGCCAACACGTTGAAGCTTTCTTT.